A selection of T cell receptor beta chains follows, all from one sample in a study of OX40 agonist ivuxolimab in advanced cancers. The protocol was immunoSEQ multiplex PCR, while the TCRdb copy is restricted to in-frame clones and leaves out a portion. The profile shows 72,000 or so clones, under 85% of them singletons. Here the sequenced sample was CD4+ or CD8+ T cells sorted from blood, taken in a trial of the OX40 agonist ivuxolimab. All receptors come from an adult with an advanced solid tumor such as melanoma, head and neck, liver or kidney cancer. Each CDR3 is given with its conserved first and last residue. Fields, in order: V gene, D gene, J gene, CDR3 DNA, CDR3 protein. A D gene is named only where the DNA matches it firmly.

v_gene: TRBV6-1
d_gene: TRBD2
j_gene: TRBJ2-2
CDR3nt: TGTGCCAGCAGTGACTATACTAGCGCCCCCGAAGGGTTGTTTTTT
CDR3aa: CASSDYTSAPEGLFF

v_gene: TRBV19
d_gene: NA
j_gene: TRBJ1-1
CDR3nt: TGTGCCAGTAGTATAAGGGGAAGGGACACTGAAGCTTTCTTT
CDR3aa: CASSIRGRDTEAFF

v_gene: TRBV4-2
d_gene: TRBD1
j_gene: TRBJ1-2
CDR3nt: TGTGCCAGCAGCACCGGGACAGGGGACGACCAGGGCTACACCTTC
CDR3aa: CASSTGTGDDQGYTF

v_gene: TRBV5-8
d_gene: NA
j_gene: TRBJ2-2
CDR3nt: TGTGCCAGCAGCCCGGGTAGGGTGAAGGCCGGGGAGCTGTTTTTT
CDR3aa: CASSPGRVKAGELFF

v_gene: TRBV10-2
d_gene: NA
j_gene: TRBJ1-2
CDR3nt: TGCGCCAGCAGAAAAGGGGCGGGAGAGGGCTATGGCTACACCTTC
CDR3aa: CASRKGAGEGYGYTF

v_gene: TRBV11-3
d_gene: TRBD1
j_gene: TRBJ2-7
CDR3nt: TGTGCCAGCAGCTTAGGTGACAGGGGCTACGAGCAGTACTTC
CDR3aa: CASSLGDRGYEQYF

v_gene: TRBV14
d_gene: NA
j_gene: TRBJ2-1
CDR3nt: TGTGCCAGCAGCCCCCCGGGGGCGGTAGGAAGCAATGAGCAGTTCTTC
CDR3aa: CASSPPGAVGSNEQFF

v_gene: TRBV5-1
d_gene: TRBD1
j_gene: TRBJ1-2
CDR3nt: TGCGCCAGCAGCTTGGACAGGGGTGATTATGGCTACACCTTC
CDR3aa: CASSLDRGDYGYTF

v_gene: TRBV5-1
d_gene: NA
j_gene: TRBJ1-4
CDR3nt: TGCGCCAGTACCCACGAAGGAATGTTCGGTAATGAAAAACTGTTTTTT
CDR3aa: CASTHEGMFGNEKLFF

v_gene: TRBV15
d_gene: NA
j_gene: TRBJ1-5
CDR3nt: TGTGCCACCAGTGGGGGAAGTAGCAATCAGCCCCAGCATTTT
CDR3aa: CATSGGSSNQPQHF

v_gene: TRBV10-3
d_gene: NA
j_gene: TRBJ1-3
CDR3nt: TGTGCCATCAGTGACATAGTCAAAAACTCTGGAAACACCATATATTTT
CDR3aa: CAISDIVKNSGNTIYF

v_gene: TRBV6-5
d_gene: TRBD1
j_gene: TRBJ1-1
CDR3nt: TGTGCCAGCAGTTACTCACTAGGGACAGGGGGGACTGAAGCTTTCTTT
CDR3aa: CASSYSLGTGGTEAFF

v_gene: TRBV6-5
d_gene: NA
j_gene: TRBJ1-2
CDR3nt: TGTGCCAGCAGTTTTTCAGGGGACGGGGGTGGCTACACCTTC
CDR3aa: CASSFSGDGGGYTF

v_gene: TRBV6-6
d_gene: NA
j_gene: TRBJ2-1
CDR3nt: TGTGCCAGCAGTTACTCGACTGATGAGCAGTTCTTC
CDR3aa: CASSYSTDEQFF

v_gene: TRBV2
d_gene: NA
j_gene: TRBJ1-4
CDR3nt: TGTGCCAGCCAAACAACTAATGAAAAACTGTTTTTT
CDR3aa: CASQTTNEKLFF

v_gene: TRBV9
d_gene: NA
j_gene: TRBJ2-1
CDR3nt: TGTGCCAGCAGCCCCGGTCTGTTTGGCTCCTACAATGAGCAGTTCTTC
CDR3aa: CASSPGLFGSYNEQFF

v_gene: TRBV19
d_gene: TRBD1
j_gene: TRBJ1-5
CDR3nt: TGTGCCAGTAGTACACACAGGGGGCGCGGCAATCAGCCCCAGCATTTT
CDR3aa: CASSTHRGRGNQPQHF